Listed below are T cell receptor beta chains from one sample, sequenced in a study of OX40 agonist ivuxolimab in advanced cancers. Assay: immunoSEQ multiplex PCR; the TCRdb copy retains only in-frame clones and omits some. The data hold 35,000 to 40,000 clones, with about 82% observed a single time. The specimen was CD4+ or CD8+ T cells sorted from blood, collected in a trial of the OX40 agonist ivuxolimab. These receptor sequences come from an adult with an advanced solid tumor such as melanoma, head and neck, liver or kidney cancer. The CDR3 runs from the conserved cysteine through the conserved F or W. D genes are given only for firm matches. A row's size may be missing; if present it is once, few, many or a size class.

TRBV2	TRBJ2-3	few	TRBD2	TGTGCCAGCAGTGGACTAGCGGTTAGCACAGATACGCAGTATTTT	CASSGLAVSTDTQYF
TRBV6-5	TRBJ2-7	.	TRBD1	TGTGCCAGCAGTTACGGGGACAGGGTATTCGAGCAGTACTTC	CASSYGDRVFEQYF
TRBV18	TRBJ2-5	.	TRBD2	TGTGCCAGCTCACCACAACGGGTGACGGGGGGGCGATTCGAGACCCAGTACTTC	CASSPQRVTGGRFETQYF
TRBV19	TRBJ1-6	.	.	TGTGCCAGTACTATTCAACGAGGGCCTAATTCACCCCTCCACTTT	CASTIQRGPNSPLHF
TRBV9	TRBJ2-1	once	.	TGTGCCAGCAGCGTAGCTTGGCGGGCATACAATGAGCAGTTCTTC	CASSVAWRAYNEQFF
TRBV5-1	TRBJ1-6	.	.	TGCGCCAGCAGAACAGACAGCTCCTATAATTCACCCCTCCACTTT	CASRTDSSYNSPLHF
TRBV5-1	TRBJ2-2	.	.	TGCGCCAGCAGCGTAGACGGGTTCGGCGGGGAGCTGTTTTTT	CASSVDGFGGELFF
TRBV6-1	TRBJ2-5	.	.	TGTGCCAGCAGTGGGCATCAAGAGACCCAGTACTTC	CASSGHQETQYF
TRBV5-8	TRBJ1-4	.	.	TGTGCCAGCAGCCCGGAAGGTGGTTTAAGAGCTAATGAAAAACTGTTTTTT	CASSPEGGLRANEKLFF
TRBV4-1	TRBJ1-3	.	.	TGCGCCAGCAGCCAAGATCTGGGGGGTGGAAACACCATATATTTT	CASSQDLGGGNTIYF
TRBV4-1	TRBJ1-3	once	.	TGCGCCAGCAGCCAAGCGAGCCACTCTGGAAACACCATATATTTT	CASSQASHSGNTIYF
TRBV5-5	TRBJ2-2	.	.	TGTGCCAGCAGCTACAGGGTTGTGAGCGGGGAGCTGTTTTTT	CASSYRVVSGELFF
TRBV4-2	TRBJ2-3	.	.	TGTGCCAGCAGCCAGGCTTACTACTTCGGGGGAGGCACAGATACGCAGTATTTT	CASSQAYYFGGGTDTQYF
TRBV6-5	TRBJ1-6	.	.	TGTGCCGCCCGTTCGGAGGGGGGAGGGAATTCACCCCTCCACTTT	CAARSEGGGNSPLHF
TRBV25-1	TRBJ1-1	.	.	TGTGCCAGCTCCAGAGAGGGAGTGGAAGCTTTCTTT	CASSREGVEAFF
TRBV10-3	TRBJ1-6	.	TRBD1	TGTGCCATCACCCAGGGACAGGGTTCACCCCTCCACTTT	CAITQGQGSPLHF
TRBV23-1	TRBJ1-2	.	TRBD1	TGCGCCAGCAGTCAATCACGACAGGGGCGACTTAACTATGGCTACACCTTC	CASSQSRQGRLNYGYTF
TRBV7-8	TRBJ2-1	.	TRBD2	TGTGCCAGCAGCTTTCAGCGGGAGGGCCTGTTCTTC	CASSFQREGLFF
TRBV19	TRBJ2-5	.	.	TGTGCCAGTAGTGAAGGGACGGAGACCCAGTACTTC	CASSEGTETQYF
TRBV7-3	TRBJ2-6	.	.	TGTGCCAGCGGTGGCGCCTCGGCCAACGTCCTGACTTTC	CASGGASANVLTF
TRBV2	TRBJ2-7	.	.	TGTGCCAGCGGGGGGGACACCTACGAGCAGTACTTC	CASGGDTYEQYF
TRBV7-9	TRBJ1-3	few	.	TGTGCCAGGACAGATGGAAACACCATATATTTT	CARTDGNTIYF
TRBV30	TRBJ1-1	.	.	TGTGCCTGGACCCTCAGGACTGACCCGAACACTGAAGCTTTCTTT	CAWTLRTDPNTEAFF
TRBV6-5	TRBJ1-4	.	.	TGTGCCAGCTTTTCCCCTCCGGGCGGAAAACTGTTTTTT	CASFSPPGGKLFF
TRBV6-7	TRBJ1-1	few	TRBD1	TGTGCCAGCAGTTACCGGACAGGGGTTGAAGCTTTCTTT	CASSYRTGVEAFF
TRBV2	TRBJ2-7	once	.	TGTGCGACAAGTGGAGACGACTCCTACGAGCAGTACTTC	CATSGDDSYEQYF
TRBV14	TRBJ1-3	few	.	TGTGCCAGCAGCCACGAGGGGATAAACGGAAACACCATATATTTT	CASSHEGINGNTIYF
TRBV19	TRBJ2-1	.	TRBD1	TGTGCCAGTAGCACCGGGACAGGCTACAATGAGCAGTTCTTC	CASSTGTGYNEQFF
TRBV18	TRBJ2-7	few	TRBD1	TGTGCCAGCTCACCACCGTCGACAGGGGCCGATGAGCAGTACTTC	CASSPPSTGADEQYF
TRBV6-1	TRBJ1-1	.	.	TGTGCCAGCAGCCCAACCAGGGATTCGAACACTGAAGCTTTCTTT	CASSPTRDSNTEAFF
TRBV5-4	TRBJ2-1	.	TRBD2	TGTGCCAGCCACCCGGGACTAGTGCACAATGAGCAGTTCTTC	CASHPGLVHNEQFF
TRBV2	TRBJ2-3	once	.	TGTGCCAGCAGTGAATCCGGGCGGGGCACAGATACGCAGTATTTT	CASSESGRGTDTQYF
TRBV19	TRBJ2-1	.	TRBD2	TGTGCCTGCGGGACTAGCGCCTACAATGAGCAGTTCTTC	CACGTSAYNEQFF
TRBV5-1	TRBJ2-7	.	TRBD2	TGCGCCAGCAGCCTCGGGACTAGCCGAGAGGAGCAGTACTTC	CASSLGTSREEQYF
TRBV7-2	TRBJ2-2	large	.	TGTGCCAGCAAGGATACTCCCGGGGAGCTGTTTTTT	CASKDTPGELFF
TRBV18	TRBJ1-3	.	TRBD1	TGTGCCAGCTCATACGGGGACAGCGGAAACACCATATATTTT	CASSYGDSGNTIYF
TRBV6-6	TRBJ2-3	.	.	TGTGCCAGCAGGCCTCGGGGCTTTAGCACAGATACGCAGTATTTT	CASRPRGFSTDTQYF
TRBV6-5	TRBJ1-2	.	.	TGTGCCAGCAGTGACGGAAGCTATGGCTACACCTTC	CASSDGSYGYTF
TRBV5-1	TRBJ1-4	.	.	TGCGCCAGCAGTTCCGGGACATATAATGAAAAACTGTTTTTT	CASSSGTYNEKLFF
TRBV5-4	TRBJ2-1	.	.	TGTGCTAGCAGTCACCAAGGACGCCACGAGCAGTTCTTC	CASSHQGRHEQFF
TRBV28	TRBJ2-7	once	.	TGTGCCACCATGGAACAGCGCGAGCAGTACTTC	CATMEQREQYF
TRBV19	TRBJ2-4	.	.	TGTGCCAGTAGTATCGACGGATCCTTCTCCAAAAACATTCAGTACTTC	CASSIDGSFSKNIQYF
TRBV6-5	TRBJ1-1	once	TRBD1	TGTGCCAGCAGTTCGCCGTTCCGGACAGGGAGCACTGAAGCTTTCTTT	CASSSPFRTGSTEAFF
TRBV7-7	TRBJ1-4	.	TRBD1	TGTGCTAGCAGCTTGGGACAGGCGGCTAATGAAAAACTGTTTTTT	CASSLGQAANEKLFF
TRBV14	TRBJ1-5	.	.	TGTGCCAGCAGCCCCGGACTTGATCAGCCCCAGCATTTT	CASSPGLDQPQHF
TRBV29-1	TRBJ2-5	.	.	TGCAGCGTTGTGGGTAGGGGATACGAGACCCAGTACTTC	CSVVGRGYETQYF
TRBV5-1	TRBJ1-1	.	.	TGCGCCAGCACCCTGGAGGGGATTAGCACTGAAGCTTTCTTT	CASTLEGISTEAFF
TRBV28	TRBJ1-4	.	TRBD1	TGTGCCAGCAGAGTCCCGGGACAGGGTGATGAAAAACTGTTTTTT	CASRVPGQGDEKLFF
TRBV12-5	TRBJ2-5	.	TRBD2	TGTGCTAGTAGCGCTAGCGGGGGGGCCGAGACCCAGTACTTC	CASSASGGAETQYF
TRBV2	TRBJ2-4	.	TRBD1	TGTGCCGGGCGACAGGGGATGGGGGACATTCAGTACTTC	CAGRQGMGDIQYF
TRBV18	TRBJ2-7	.	.	TGTGCCAGCTCACCACCCCCCGGGACATTCGAGCAGTACTTC	CASSPPPGTFEQYF
TRBV5-8	TRBJ1-2	.	.	TGTGCCAGCAGCTTGGCGGGCAGTCTCTATGGCTACACCTTC	CASSLAGSLYGYTF
TRBV6-5	TRBJ2-7	.	.	TGTGCCAGCAGTTACTTCCGGGACGGGAAGCAGTACTTC	CASSYFRDGKQYF
TRBV6-1	TRBJ1-3	.	.	TGTGCCAGCAGTATTACAGGAGATGGAAACACCATATATTTT	CASSITGDGNTIYF
TRBV5-1	TRBJ1-6	.	TRBD1	TGCGCCAGCAGCGAGGGACAGGGGAAGATACCCCTCCACTTT	CASSEGQGKIPLHF